The 5 T cell receptor beta chains reported below all come from one sample, sequenced in a study of blood T cell repertoires in COVID-19. Using immunoSEQ multiplex PCR, the repertoire was profiled, and TCRdb retains in-frame clones only, with some absent. In the table there are around 61,000 clones, about 81% of which are singletons. The material sequenced was peripheral blood. The receptors shown here come from an elderly man with acute or convalescent COVID-19.

This clone occurred a few times. The chain recombines TRBV15 with TRBJ2-3; D is undetermined. V shed 3 bases and J shed 1 base, with 11 bases lying between them. From germline, CDR1 is LNHNV and CDR2 YYDKDF (reference sequence). The CDR3 sequence is 15 residues long. The CDR3 coding sequence is TGTGCCACCAGCAGCCCTGCGGTTCGCACAGATACGCAGTATTTT. Its protein product is CATSSPAVRTDTQYF.

This clone was seen once. The V call is TRBV4-1, the J call TRBJ2-7; a possible D gene is TRBD2 (5 bases). The CDR3 sequence is 14 residues long. The V gene lost 1 base and the J gene lost 5 bases, with 12 bases spanning the gap. Germline values: CDR1 MGHRA, CDR2 YSYEKL. The DNA of the CDR3 is TGCGCCAGCAGCCAAGTGGGCGGGTTCGACGAGCAGTACTTC. Protein: CASSQVGGFDEQYF.

This chain joins TRBV6-6 and TRBJ1-2, with D possibly matching TRBD1 (6 bases). The germline V and J ends were trimmed by 4 bases and 4 bases, with 16 bases remaining between them. The CDR3 runs to 15 residues. Germline CDR1 MNHNY, CDR2 SVGAGI (reference sequence). The CDR3 DNA reads TGTGCCAGCAGTTCCGTCAACAGGGAAGGCTATGGCTACACCTTC. Its protein is CASSSVNREGYGYTF.

This chain uses TRBV27 with TRBJ1-1; 7 bases are a match to TRBD1. The J segment lost 0 bases and the V segment lost 7 bases, leaving 14 bases of the junction unmatched. This CDR3 spans 17 amino acids. Germline V gene sequence: CDR1 MNHEY, CDR2 SMNVEV (reference sequence). Here the CDR3 DNA reads TGTGCCAGCAAAAACAACTACAGGGGAAACATGAACACTGAAGCTTTCTTT. Its protein product is CASKNNYRGNMNTEAFF.

This clone was counted between two and nine times. This chain uses TRBV27 with TRBJ2-1; 11 bases are shared with TRBD2. This CDR3 is 17 amino acids long. Germline V gives CDR1 MNHEY, CDR2 SMNVEV (reference sequence). The V segment lost 5 bases and the J segment 4 bases; nucleotides outside the gene matches: 10. This chain's CDR3 is CASSRELAGVGYNEQFF. The CDR3 coding sequence is TGTGCCAGCAGTCGCGAACTAGCGGGAGTTGGTTACAATGAGCAGTTCTTC.